These 20 T cell receptor beta chains came from one sample sequenced in a study of cytomegalovirus exposure and HLA in healthy donors. PCR involved 60 Vbeta and 13 Jbeta primers. Assay used: immunoSEQ multiplex PCR; TCRdb lists only in-frame clones, some missing. The sample carries about 110,000 clones, around 73% recorded once. Input material: PBMCs. These receptors came from a man aged 40-49 years in good health and CMV-seronegative.

The chain recombines TRBV4-2 with TRBJ2-7, with 9 bases aligning to TRBD1. J was trimmed by 4 bases and V by 2 bases; bases with no gene match: 6. CDR3 length: 15 residues. The germline gives CDR1 LGHNA, CDR2 YNFKEQ. The CDR3 DNA follows: TGTGCCAGCAGCCAAAAACAGGGGGCGGAGTACGAGCAGTACTTC. As protein: CASSQKQGAEYEQYF.

The rearrangement links TRBV29-1 to TRBJ1-5; 7 bases are a match to TRBD1. V dropped 7 bases and J dropped 6; count of bases not matched to a gene: 15. The CDR3 is made up of 15 amino acids. Germline loops: CDR1 SQVTM, CDR2 ANQGSEA. CDR3 DNA: TGCAGCGCCGCCTCCGGGGCAGGGGGTAGTCAGCCCCAGCATTTT. Residues: CSAASGAGGSQPQHF.

V is TRBV4-1 and J is TRBJ1-2; D is uncertain. The CDR3 spans 17 residues. Germline values: CDR1 MGHRA, CDR2 YSYEKL. V was shortened by 0 bases and J by 4 bases, with 18 bases between the two germline ends. The DNA for the CDR3 is TGCGCCAGCAGCCAAGATGGCGGAACAGCGGCCGTCTATGGCTACACCTTC. It encodes CASSQDGGTAAVYGYTF.

This clone was observed a few times. The chain employs TRBV6-5 and TRBJ2-5, with 10 positions matching TRBD2. The CDR3 is 15 residues long. V lost 6 bases, J lost 7 bases, and 11 bases stayed unmatched. Germline loops: CDR1 MNHEY, CDR2 SVGAGI. CDR3 in DNA: TGTGCCAGCAGCCAGACTAGCGGGTCTCCAGGGACCCAGTACTTC. The encoded protein is CASSQTSGSPGTQYF.

This clone turned up a few times. The V call is TRBV27, the J call TRBJ2-7; possible D gene TRBD2, 5 bases. Germline V gene lookup returns CDR1 MNHEY and CDR2 SMNVEV (reference sequence). The CDR3 is made up of 14 amino acids. V was clipped by 2 bases and J by 0 bases, with 8 bases between them. DNA for the CDR3: TGTGCCAGCAGTTTAAAGGGAGCCTCCTACGAGCAGTACTTC. Translating it yields CASSLKGASYEQYF.

The rearrangement uses TRBV7-3 and TRBJ2-2; 8 bases line up with TRBD2. Trimming removed 1 base from V and 5 bases from J; junction bases left unmatched: 0. This CDR3 comprises 14 residues. Germline CDR1 and CDR2: SGHTA and FQGTGA. CDR3 amino acids: CASSLSGGTGELFF. CDR3 sequence (DNA): TGTGCCAGCAGCTTAAGCGGGGGGACCGGGGAGCTGTTTTTT.

The chain recombines TRBV11-3 with TRBJ2-1; possibly TRBD2 for D (6 bases). Germline V gives CDR1 SGHNT, CDR2 YENEEA. This CDR3 has 13 residues. With 5 bases removed from V and 7 bases from J, the gap between germline ends came to 12 bases. The CDR3 loop is CASSPPGGNEQFF. DNA for the CDR3: TGTGCCAGCAGCCCACCTGGGGGGAATGAGCAGTTCTTC.

The gene calls are TRBV4-1 and TRBJ2-7, with D perhaps TRBD1 (6 bases). Between the trimmed V and J ends, which lost 6 bases and 3 bases, there was a span of 18 bases. The CDR3 covers 15 residues. Germline CDR1 and CDR2: MGHRA and YSYEKL. The DNA for the CDR3 is TGCGCCAGCAGTCTGTTAACCAGGGGTAGCTACGAGCAGTACTTC. Its protein product is CASSLLTRGSYEQYF.

V gene TRBV11-2 combines with J gene TRBJ2-7; 7 bases are a match to TRBD1. V was clipped by 5 bases and J by 0 bases; unmatched bases: 7. Germline-derived CDR1 and CDR2 are SGHAT and FQNNGV. The CDR3 is made up of 15 amino acids. CDR3 nucleotides: TGTGCCAGCAGCCAGATACAGGGGCACTCCTACGAGCAGTACTTC. Amino acid sequence: CASSQIQGHSYEQYF.

The chain carries TRBV9 and TRBJ2-1, with TRBD2 matching over 11 bases. Per the germline V gene, CDR1 is SGDLS and CDR2 is YYNGEE. The CDR3 runs 16 residues. The V and J ends lost 0 bases and 6 bases, in that order; junction bases with no gene match: 5. The CDR3 region is CASSVGASGGPNEQFF. DNA for the CDR3: TGTGCCAGCAGCGTAGGGGCTAGCGGGGGGCCCAATGAGCAGTTCTTC.

The chain has TRBV5-4 and TRBJ1-4, with unresolved D. The germline V gene encodes CDR1 SGHNT and CDR2 YYREEE (reference sequence). With 0 bases removed from V and 7 bases from J, the gap between germline ends came to 16 bases. The CDR3 sequence is 16 residues long. CDR3 amino acids: CASSLALAGMGEKLFF. Here the CDR3 DNA reads TGTGCCAGCAGCTTGGCCTTGGCAGGCATGGGTGAAAAACTGTTTTTT.

This clone has just one count. This sequence joins TRBV9 and TRBJ2-1; 10 positions match TRBD2. This CDR3 comprises 16 residues. Germline V gene data show CDR1 as SGDLS and CDR2 as YYNGEE. Trimming took 0 bases from V and 9 from J; bases not matched to a gene: 9. The CDR3 nucleotides read TGTGCCAGCAGCGTAGCCCAAGCGGGGGGGCTTGGTGAGCAGTTCTTC. This translates into CASSVAQAGGLGEQFF.

The chain couples TRBV28 to TRBJ1-2; D might be TRBD1 (5 bases). CDR1 and CDR2 from the germline V gene are MDHEN and SYDVKM. The CDR3 spans 17 residues. V lost 1 base, J lost 2 bases, and 17 bases lay in between. The CDR3 is CASSLSIWGEGNYGYTF. In DNA, the CDR3 is TGTGCCAGCAGTTTATCGATCTGGGGGGAAGGAAACTATGGCTACACCTTC.

V is TRBV19 and J is TRBJ2-4; D call uncertain. This CDR3 region has 15 residues. Trimming removed 3 bases at V and 3 bases at J, with 12 bases between. The germline V gene encodes CDR1 LNHDA and CDR2 SQIVND (reference sequence). CDR3 DNA: TGTGCCAGTAGTATTGAGCGAGTGGACAAAAACATTCAGTACTTC. Its protein product is CASSIERVDKNIQYF.

The V call is TRBV5-5, the J call TRBJ2-6, with a possible D match to TRBD2 (6 bases). In germline, CDR1 is SGHKS, CDR2 YYEKEE (reference sequence). The CDR3 contains 14 residues. Trimming left V 4 bases short and J 1 base short, with 6 bases between. CDR3 sequence reads: CASSGTSGANVLTF. CDR3 DNA: TGTGCCAGCAGCGGGACTTCTGGGGCCAACGTCCTGACTTTC.

This chain connects TRBV28 to TRBJ2-2; TRBD1 matches at 7 bases. CDR3 length equals 16 residues. With V trimmed by 5 bases and J by 6 bases, 12 bases remained unmatched. Germline V CDR1 and CDR2: MDHEN, SYDVKM. The CDR3 reads CASSPRPGTGAGELFF. CDR3 coding DNA: TGTGCCAGCAGTCCGCGCCCGGGAACAGGGGCCGGGGAGCTGTTTTTT.

The V and J genes are TRBV5-1 and TRBJ1-1, with no clear D. The V end lost 5 bases, the J end lost 4 bases, and 9 bases lay between the germline ends. Per germline, CDR1 SGHRS and CDR2 YFSETQ. The CDR3 runs 12 residues. The CDR3 DNA is TGCGCCAGCAGTGCGGGCCTCACTGAAGCTTTCTTT. Residues: CASSAGLTEAFF. The variable domain in full, with the rest retrieved from reference TRBV5-1 and TRBJ1-1, is KAGVTQTPRYLIKTRGQQVTLSCSPISGHRSVSWYQQTPGQGLQFLFEYFSETQRNKGNFPGRFSGRQFSNSRSEMNVSTLELGDSALYLCASSAGLTEAFFGQGTRLTVV.

The chain couples TRBV7-2 to TRBJ2-1; TRBD2 matches at 8 bases. Germline V gives CDR1 SGHTA, CDR2 FQGNSA. The ends lost 4 bases at V and 0 bases at J; junction bases unmatched: 5. The CDR3 has 16 residues. The CDR3 nucleotides are TGTGCCAGCAGCTCCGGCGGGGGGAGCTCCTACAATGAGCAGTTCTTC. This translates into CASSSGGGSSYNEQFF.

V gene TRBV7-9 combines with J gene TRBJ2-1, with D tentatively TRBD1 (6 bases). V lost 4 bases to trimming and J lost 15 bases, with 28 bases between them. CDR1 and CDR2 (germline): SEHNR, FQNEAQ (reference sequence). The CDR3 sequence is 16 residues long. CDR3 bases: TGTGCCAGCAGCTCACGGACAGATACAATTTACAATGAGAGGTTCTTC. Translation: CASSSRTDTIYNERFF.

The chain combines TRBV9 with TRBJ1-1; 10 positions match TRBD1. This CDR3 comprises 15 residues. Germline-derived CDR1 and CDR2 are SGDLS and YYNGEE. Unmatched junction bases numbered 6, after V lost 2 bases and J lost 5 bases. CDR3 loop: CASSVGTGAGTEAFF. Here the CDR3 DNA reads TGTGCCAGCAGCGTGGGGACAGGGGCTGGAACTGAAGCTTTCTTT.